These 5 T cell receptor beta chains were sequenced from one sample in a study of cytomegalovirus exposure and HLA in healthy donors. The primer mix had 60 Vbeta and 13 Jbeta primers. Sequenced by immunoSEQ multiplex PCR; TCRdb stores in-frame clones only, minus some. Among about 140,000 clones listed, more than 75% were seen once. Sequencing used PBMCs. These receptors were collected from a man in his forties or fifties in good health and CMV-seronegative.

V and J are TRBV9 and TRBJ2-6; TRBD1 aligns across 7 bases. This CDR3 is built from 17 residues. Germline assignment: CDR1 SGDLS and CDR2 YYNGEE. The junction had 10 bases not matched to a gene; V was cut back by 7 bases and J by 0 bases. The CDR3 region has the DNA TGTGCCAGCGGACAGGCCGACTTTGCCTCTGGGGCCAACGTCCTGACTTTC. Encoded protein: CASGQADFASGANVLTF.

The chain couples TRBV6-6 to TRBJ2-1, with 7 bases matching TRBD2. With V trimmed by 2 bases and J by 6 bases, 7 bases remained unmatched. Germline CDR1 is MNHNY and CDR2 is SVGAGI (reference sequence). The CDR3 runs to 15 residues. DNA of the CDR3: TGTGCCAGCAGTTACGCGTCGGGAGGAGCCAATGAGCAGTTCTTC. Its protein product is CASSYASGGANEQFF.

V gene TRBV6-6 combines with J gene TRBJ2-2; D gene ambiguous. The V end was cut by 4 bases, the J end by 7 bases, with 10 bases between. Germline V gene sequence: CDR1 MNHNY, CDR2 SVGAGI (reference sequence). This CDR3 is 13 amino acids long. Here the CDR3 reads CASSFRGDGELFF. For the CDR3, the DNA is TGTGCCAGCAGTTTTAGAGGTGACGGGGAGCTGTTTTTT.

This clone was counted a single time. V and J are TRBV2 and TRBJ2-7, with 7 bases that match TRBD2. The CDR3 is made up of 15 amino acids. The germline V gene has CDR1 SNHLY and CDR2 FYNNEI. V lost 5 bases to trimming and J lost 2 bases; unmatched junction nucleotides: 9. CDR3 coding DNA: TGTGCCAGCAGTTTAGCGGGCGAGCTAACCTACGAGCAGTACTTC. Protein product: CASSLAGELTYEQYF. The complete variable domain, with remaining parts taken from reference TRBV2 and TRBJ2-7, reads EPEVTQTPSHQVTQMGQEVILRCVPISNHLYFYWYRQILGQKVEFLVSFYNNEISEKSEIFDDQFSVERPDGSNFTLKIRSTKLEDSAMYFCASSLAGELTYEQYFGPGTRLTVT.

The V gene is TRBV6-1, the J gene TRBJ1-3; D not resolved. The CDR3 loop spans 14 amino acids. Germline V lookup: CDR1 MNHNS, CDR2 SASEGT. V lost 4 bases, J lost 0 bases, and 7 bases lay in between. CDR3 region: CASSAGPSGNTIYF. The CDR3 coding sequence is TGTGCCAGCAGTGCAGGCCCCTCTGGAAACACCATATATTTT.